This T cell receptor (beta chain) was found in a study of cytomegalovirus exposure and HLA in healthy donors. Across the whole study: Researchers previously reported finding about 110 million unique TCR beta sequences from roughly 200 million T cells.

On this clone: Its specificity is not known.

Deletions cut 0 bases from V and 3 bases from J, with 9 bases between. This CDR3 is 14 amino acids long. CDR1 SGHRS and CDR2 YFSETQ come from the germline V gene. Use of 60 Vbeta and 13 Jbeta primers characterized the PCR. Assay: immunoSEQ multiplex PCR; the TCRdb copy retains only in-frame clones and omits some. The data show roughly 84,000 clones, with 63% seen just once and about 15% held by the top ten. Study-wide results and limits: Common viral pathogens were later found to be apparently linked to several of the most significant clusters. Among TCR beta chains of equal frequency, HLA-associated ones were more clonally expanded in a later analysis.

J is TRBJ2-5 and V is TRBV5-1; D perhaps matches TRBD2 (5 bases). Material for sequencing was PBMCs. This TCR came from a middle-aged woman in good health and CMV-seropositive. CDR3 nucleotides: TGCGCCAGCAGCTTGGTGGGAGATGAAGAGACCCAGTACTTC. This encodes CASSLVGDEETQYF.